Shown below are 3 T cell receptor beta chains from a single sample sequenced in a study of shared clonotypes between healthy human individuals. Sequencing was performed with immunoSEQ multiplex PCR; in TCRdb, only in-frame clones are kept and a portion is missing. The data contain about 1 million clones, roughly 80% of them singletons. The sequenced material came from memory CD4+ T cells sorted from blood. Subset denoted: CD45RA-negative fraction. Every receptor here comes from a young man in good health.

J is TRBJ2-1 and V is TRBV28; D is unclear. This CDR3 contains 11 residues. V lost 5 bases and J lost 6, with 5 bases in between. Looked up from germline, CDR1 is MDHEN and CDR2 is SYDVKM. CDR3 sequence reads: CASSTSNEQFF. In nucleotides, the CDR3 is TGTGCCAGCAGTACGAGCAATGAGCAGTTCTTC.

This sequence joins TRBV19 and TRBJ2-1; TRBD2 matches 10 bases. The germline CDR1 and CDR2 sequences are LNHDA and SQIVND (reference sequence). The J segment lost 4 bases and the V segment lost 5 bases, leaving 8 bases of the junction unmatched. The CDR3 extends over 16 amino acids. The CDR3 is CASSFLIAGGYNEQFF. The CDR3 region has the DNA TGTGCCAGTAGTTTTCTCATAGCGGGGGGATACAATGAGCAGTTCTTC.

To note about this clone: This may come from a read error, since a much larger clone is one base off. The chain carries TRBV4-3 and TRBJ2-4; 7 bases are a match to TRBD1. J gave up 15 bases and V 1 base, and 12 bases lay outside the gene matches. The germline gives CDR1 LGHNA, CDR2 YSLEER. The length of the CDR3 is 14 residues. CDR3 amino acids: CASSQGQERDSRYF. The CDR3, as DNA: TGCGCCAGCAGCCAAGGTCAAGAGAGGGACAGCAGGTACTTC.